This T cell receptor beta chain came from a study of T-cell reconstitution after alpha-beta-depleted transplantation in children. Study-level results: Once a year had passed after transplant, T-cell counts and diversity came mostly from newly produced T cells. There were reportedly several hundred expanded graft clones from which alpha-beta T cells came about two months after transplant. Where some patients showed high TCRbeta diversity at day 60, it came from recipient T cells and thymic progenitors that had survived.

Unique molecular identifiers tagged the TCRbeta library. One entry per CDR3 protein results from TCRdb running MiXCR on the PCR reads. The sample includes tens of thousands of distinct CDR3 sequences, roughly 4.9% of them seen just once. Remarks on this clonotype: What it recognizes is unknown.

In germline, CDR1 is LNHDA, CDR2 SQIVND (reference sequence). The junction had 5 bases not matched to a gene; V was cut back by 5 bases and J by 5 bases. The CDR3 length is 13 residues. The TCR was taken from a boy younger than two who had a stem cell transplant for acute myeloid leukemia, so the T cells may come from the graft donor. The source material was PBMCs, mostly from graft donor cells, sampled 180 days after TCRalphabeta/CD19-depleted stem cell transplant. The chain recombines TRBV19 with TRBJ1-1, with 7 bases aligning to TRBD1. The CDR3 is CASSAQGNTEAFF. CDR3 coding DNA: TGTGCCAGTAGTGCACAGGGGAATACTGAAGCTTTCTTT.